The 5 T cell receptor beta chains presented below share a single source sample, sequenced in a study of beta chain features in type 1 diabetes. As every portion of the isolated RNA was reverse transcribed, the sequencing read expressed TCRB transcripts. Data came from immunoSEQ multiplex PCR; TCRdb stores just in-frame clones and leaves some out. This table holds some 10,000 clones, roughly 74% found once. The sequenced sample was Tregs from blood. The receptors here all came from a young woman in good health.

The V call is TRBV29-1, the J call TRBJ2-3, with D maybe TRBD1 (5 bases). This CDR3 region has 13 residues. V shed 3 bases and J shed 3 bases, with 10 bases lying between them. CDR1 and CDR2 (germline): SQVTM, ANQGSEA. The chain's CDR3 is CSVERQGTDTQYF. The CDR3 coding sequence is TGCAGCGTTGAGCGGCAGGGAACAGATACGCAGTATTTT.

V and J are TRBV5-1 and TRBJ2-1; D gene unclear. The V gene's germline CDR1 is SGHRS and CDR2 YFSETQ. V lost 1 base, J lost 4 bases, and 18 bases lay in between. CDR3 length: 17 amino acids. Written as DNA, the CDR3 is TGCGCCAGCAGCTTGATGTCTATTGGCAGGTCTTACAATGAGCAGTTCTTC. Translating it yields CASSLMSIGRSYNEQFF.

The chain uses TRBV7-2 and TRBJ2-3; D gene unclear. Trimming stripped 4 bases from V and 6 bases from J, with 11 bases between. In germline, CDR1 is SGHTA, CDR2 FQGNSA. The length of the CDR3 is 13 residues. The CDR3 spells CASSSRPGDTQYF. The CDR3 coding sequence is TGTGCCAGCAGCTCCCGACCCGGGGATACGCAGTATTTT.

The gene calls are TRBV6-6 and TRBJ2-5; 10 bases are a match to TRBD1. V dropped 5 bases and J dropped 4; count of bases not matched to a gene: 4. The CDR3 consists of 14 residues. Germline CDR1 MNHNY, CDR2 SVGAGI (reference sequence). Here the CDR3 reads CASSGTGEGETQYF. The CDR3 nucleotides are TGTGCCAGCAGTGGGACAGGGGAGGGAGAGACCCAGTACTTC.

The V call is TRBV10-3, the J call TRBJ2-3; tentatively, D is TRBD2 (6 bases). Trimming pared 8 bases from V and 3 bases from J, leaving 18 bases between. The CDR3 consists of 15 residues. Germline V gene sequence: CDR1 ENHRY, CDR2 SYGVKD. CDR3 protein: CAICGDEGWTDTQYF. The DNA for the CDR3 is TGTGCCATCTGCGGGGATGAGGGCTGGACAGATACGCAGTATTTT.